What follows are 15 T cell receptor beta chains derived from one specimen sequenced in a study of T cells expressing NK-cell markers. Following a re-call of the 5' RACE reads, TCRdb has one entry per CDR3 protein and lacks DNA. This repertoire includes 550,000 to 600,000 distinct CDR3 sequences. The sample taken for sequencing was blood T cells: a sorted CD56 or NKG2C T cell subset, CD4+ or CD8+ T cells, or bulk PBMC T cells (not recorded which). These TCRs come from a man aged 18-30 years in good health.

The chain joins TRBV7-8 to TRBJ2-7; as DNA is missing, the TRBD2 call by TCRdb cannot be tested. This CDR3 comprises 14 residues. Germline CDR1 reads SGHVS; CDR2 reads FQNEAQ. The CDR3 spells CASSLVPSPNEQYF.

The chain is built from TRBV6-1 and TRBJ1-5; there is no DNA to check the TCRdb D call of TRBD1. This CDR3 contains 15 residues. Germline V CDR1 and CDR2: MNHNS, SASEGT. The chain's CDR3 is CASSRDRGRSQPQHF.

This sequence joins TRBV3-1 and TRBJ2-5; the TRBD1 assignment by TCRdb is unverifiable without DNA. The CDR3 spans 14 residues. CDR1 is LGHDT, CDR2 YNNKEL, per germline (reference sequence). This CDR3 is CASTRGTGQETQYF.

This chain uses TRBV4-2 with TRBJ1-2; TCRdb outputs TRBD1, but without DNA this stays unchecked. Germline lookup yields CDR1 LGHNA and CDR2 YNFKEQ. The CDR3 is 15 amino acids. CDR3 amino acids: CASSQDSETAYGYTF.

V is TRBV6-5 and J is TRBJ1-3. The CDR3 runs to 16 residues. Germline lookup yields CDR1 MNHEY and CDR2 SVGAGI. The CDR3: CASSYRKVNSGNTIYF.

The chain combines TRBV27 with TRBJ2-3. From germline, CDR1 is MNHEY and CDR2 SMNVEV (reference sequence). The CDR3 is made up of 13 amino acids. The CDR3 sequence is CASSAHMEDTQYF.

This chain joins TRBV7-2 and TRBJ1-5; TCRdb names TRBD1, which stays unverified in the absence of DNA. The length of the CDR3 is 19 residues. Germline values: CDR1 SGHTA, CDR2 FQGNSA. This chain's CDR3 is CASSPDPFVRVPSNQPQHF.

The chain links TRBV12-3 or TRBV12-4 to TRBJ1-4. The CDR3 is made up of 12 amino acids. The CDR3 reads CASSHSSIKLFF.

This chain uses TRBV5-5 with TRBJ2-7; TCRdb designates TRBD1, a call that cannot be tested without DNA. Germline lookup yields CDR1 SGHKS and CDR2 YYEKEE (reference sequence). This CDR3 has 15 residues. This chain's CDR3 is CASSTSGTAPYEQYF. The full variable domain, rest sourced from reference TRBV5-5 and TRBJ2-7, is DAGVTQSPTHLIKTRGQQVTLRCSPISGHKSVSWYQQVLGQGPQFIFQYYEKEERGRGNFPDRFSARQFPNYSSELNVNALLLGDSALYLCASSTSGTAPYEQYFGPGTRLTVT.

The rearrangement links TRBV5-1 to TRBJ2-7; TCRdb's D call, TRBD1, is unchecked because there is no DNA. CDR1 SGHRS and CDR2 YFSETQ come from the germline V gene. This CDR3 spans 16 amino acids. The CDR3 sequence is CASSPDGTSSLYEQYF.

J is TRBJ2-3 and V is TRBV5-1; the D call of TRBD2 rests on TCRdb alone, since no DNA is present to check it. This CDR3 spans 15 amino acids. CDR1 is SGHRS and CDR2 is YFSETQ in the germline V gene. This CDR3 reads CASSLSATNGDTQYF.

The J gene is TRBJ2-7, the V gene TRBV10-3; the TCRdb D gene call, TRBD2, has no DNA to confirm it. CDR1 is ENHRY and CDR2 is SYGVKD in the germline V gene. This CDR3 has 16 amino acids. The CDR3 region is CAISEERASAFYEQYF.

The chain is built from TRBV10-3 and TRBJ1-2; the D gene TCRdb calls, TRBD1, cannot be checked with no DNA. This CDR3 region has 16 residues. Germline loops: CDR1 ENHRY, CDR2 SYGVKD. The CDR3 is CAISESAGERDYGYTF.

This chain joins TRBV28 and TRBJ2-7; the TRBD2 assignment by TCRdb is unverifiable without DNA. The CDR3 extends over 16 amino acids. In germline, CDR1 is MDHEN, CDR2 SYDVKM. This CDR3 is CASSPIQRESSYEQYF.

The V call is TRBV20-1, the J call TRBJ1-2. The CDR3 consists of 14 residues. CDR1 DFQATT and CDR2 SNEGSKA come from the germline V gene (reference sequence). This CDR3 reads CSARDRQNNYGYTF.